Each of the 5 T cell receptor beta chains below was sequenced from the same sample in a study of OX40 agonist ivuxolimab in advanced cancers. TCRdb keeps only in-frame clones here, not all; method: immunoSEQ multiplex PCR. The sample has 65,000 to 95,000 clones, around 90% seen once. The input for sequencing was CD4+ or CD8+ T cells sorted from blood, taken in a trial of the OX40 agonist ivuxolimab. Receptors originate from an adult with an advanced solid tumor such as melanoma, head and neck, liver or kidney cancer.

The chain combines TRBV5-4 with TRBJ1-2; 7 bases map to TRBD1. V trimming: 0 bases; J trimming: 1 base; junction bases outside the gene matches: 6. This CDR3 contains 16 residues. Germline CDR1 reads SGHNT; CDR2 reads YYREEE (reference sequence). In DNA form, the CDR3 reads TGTGCCAGCAGCTTGGGGACAGGCCGATATAACTATGGCTACACCTTC. Translating gives CASSLGTGRYNYGYTF.

The chain couples TRBV6-1 to TRBJ2-7, with D perhaps TRBD1 (6 bases). V lost 7 bases and J 2 bases, leaving 18 bases between the germline ends. This CDR3 has 15 residues. CDR1 is MNHNS and CDR2 is SASEGT in the germline V gene. The CDR3 DNA reads as TGTGCCAGCAAATTAGACAGGACCCCAACCTACGAGCAGTACTTC. It is translated as CASKLDRTPTYEQYF.

This chain's CDR3 is CASSSDKVVFF. DNA for the CDR3: TGTGCCAGCAGCTCTGACAAGGTTGTTTTCTTT. The rearrangement links TRBV9 to TRBJ1-1; D not resolved. V gave up 4 bases and J gave up 13 bases, with 14 bases separating them. This CDR3 is built from 11 residues. Per the germline V gene, CDR1 is SGDLS and CDR2 is YYNGEE.

This chain uses TRBV7-9 with TRBJ2-1, with 9 bases that match TRBD2. Germline loops: CDR1 SEHNR, CDR2 FQNEAQ (reference sequence). V lost 1 base, J lost 7 bases, and 5 bases stayed unmatched. The CDR3 is 15 amino acids. The CDR3 nucleotides are TGTGCCAGCAGCTTAGGCCTAGCGGGATCAAATGAGCAGTTCTTC. This encodes CASSLGLAGSNEQFF. The whole variable domain, filled in from reference TRBV7-9 and TRBJ2-1, reads DTGVSQNPRHKITKRGQNVTFRCDPISEHNRLYWYRQTLGQGPEFLTYFQNEAQLEKSRLLSDRFSAERPKGSFSTLEIQRTEQGDSAMYLCASSLGLAGSNEQFFGPGTRLTVL.

The CDR3 DNA reads TGTGCCAGCAGAGTAGCGGGACCTGAACATCGGCAGTTCTTC. Protein product: CASRVAGPEHRQFF. V is TRBV2 and J is TRBJ2-1; TRBD2 agrees at 8 bases. The CDR3 has 14 amino acids. V shed 6 bases and J 12 bases; nucleotides not matched to a gene: 13. CDR1 is SNHLY and CDR2 is FYNNEI in the germline V gene.